This T cell receptor beta chain is from a study of human T cells and chemical hapten exposure. This clonotype came up many times. TCRdb passed the RACE reads through MiXCR, listing each CDR3 protein once. The sample consists of approximately 110,000 distinct CDR3 sequences, roughly 9.6% of them appearing once. In germline, CDR1 is ENHRY, CDR2 SYGVKD. V lost 0 bases to trimming and J lost 9 bases, with 12 bases between them. The CDR3 totals 15 residues. Regarding time point: patch test 1, 2 weeks after DPC sensitization. The treatment denotes: therapeutic diphenylcyclopropenone sensitization with weekly scalp DPC.

The rearrangement links TRBV10-3 to TRBJ1-6; no clear D gene. The sample was whole blood, taken in connection with sensitization to the hapten diphenylcyclopropenone (DPC). This sequence originates from a woman aged 40-49 years with alopecia areata. Some clones in this sample may be carry-over from other donors' samples. The DNA for the CDR3 is TGTGCCATCAGTGAGTCGACTAGTGGAACTTCACCCCTCCACTTT. Its translation: CAISESTSGTSPLHF.